At least ten counts were recorded for the clone carrying this TCR beta chain. The entry originates in a study of T cells after yellow fever vaccination. CDR1 is MGHRA, CDR2 YSYEKL, per germline. The CDR3 consists of 15 residues. V was pared by 0 bases and J by 3 bases, with 11 bases between. TCRdb re-called the 5' RACE reads through MiXCR, storing one row per CDR3 protein. This table holds about 340,000 distinct CDR3 sequences, around 4.1% found once. This chain connects TRBV4-1 to TRBJ1-2; D gene ambiguous. The sequencing here drew on PBMCs, taken 5 days after the yellow fever booster vaccination. The receptor comes from a man aged 18 to 35 who received the YFV17D yellow fever vaccine. The chain's CDR3 is CASSQDRSGYYGYTF. The CDR3 region has the DNA TGCGCCAGCAGCCAAGATAGGAGCGGCTACTATGGCTACACCTTC.